This T cell receptor beta chain came from a study of blood T cells in healthy people across ages. Germline V gives CDR1 MNHNS, CDR2 SASEGT. Trimming took off 2 bases at V and 4 bases at J, with 11 bases between the two ends. There are 14 residues in the CDR3. Findings of the study overall: Long-lived donors had more naive CD4+ cells and higher diversity than aged donors.

In regard to this clonotype: The antigen is not known.

The authors ran a second PCR of roughly 6 to 12 cycles using a sample-barcoded 5' primer and a J-beta primer mix. One entry per CDR3 protein results from TCRdb running MiXCR on the 5' RACE reads. Of over 950,000 distinct CDR3 sequences detected, approximately 38% appear once; the ten largest clones hold around 12%. The authors drew approximately 10 milliliters of peripheral blood from each donor. They isolated at least 6.5 million PBMCs from each sample. The total RNA that was extracted per sample amounted to at least 6 micrograms. Sequencing input: blood. The chain recombines TRBV6-1 with TRBJ1-1; maybe TRBD1 (6 bases). The TCR was taken from a man aged 18-30 years in good health. The CDR3 is CASSEWQGTTEAFF. The CDR3 bases are TGTGCCAGCAGTGAATGGCAGGGGACCACTGAAGCTTTCTTT.